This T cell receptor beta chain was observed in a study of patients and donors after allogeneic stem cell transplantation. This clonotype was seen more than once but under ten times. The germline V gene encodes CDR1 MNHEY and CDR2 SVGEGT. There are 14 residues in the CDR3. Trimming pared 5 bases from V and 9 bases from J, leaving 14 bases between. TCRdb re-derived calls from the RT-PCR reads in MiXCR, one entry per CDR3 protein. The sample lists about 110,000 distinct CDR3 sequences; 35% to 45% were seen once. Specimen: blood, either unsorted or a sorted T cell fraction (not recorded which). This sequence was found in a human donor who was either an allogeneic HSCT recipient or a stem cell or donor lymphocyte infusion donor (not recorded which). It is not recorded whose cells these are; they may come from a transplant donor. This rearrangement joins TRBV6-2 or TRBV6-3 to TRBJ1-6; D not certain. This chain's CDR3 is CASSAVSLASPLHF. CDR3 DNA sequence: TGTGCCAGCAGTGCCGTCTCTTTGGCTTCACCCCTCCACTTT.